This passage covers 32 T cell receptor beta chains from one sample sequenced in a study of beta chain features in type 1 diabetes. Study-wide findings and caveats: Significant though moderate, a shortening of TCRB CDR3s appeared in all four CD4+ subsets of Type 1 diabetes patients.

The entirety of the isolated RNA underwent reverse transcription, so expressed TCRB transcripts were sequenced. Clones were sequenced by immunoSEQ multiplex PCR, and TCRdb holds only the in-frame ones, with some missing. The sample shows roughly 220,000 clones, approximately 16% of them seen only once. No antigen has been assigned to these receptors. Sequencing input: naive CD4+ T cells from blood. These receptors were obtained from a man aged 25 to 45 with type 1 diabetes.

The chain employs TRBV9 and TRBJ2-3; TRBD2 aligns across 9 bases. The germline V gene encodes CDR1 SGDLS and CDR2 YYNGEE. V was pared by 0 bases and J by 0 bases, with 2 bases of the junction left unmatched. This CDR3 contains 16 residues. CDR3 amino acids: CASSVDAGGSTDTQYF. The CDR3 region has the DNA TGTGCCAGCAGCGTAGACGCGGGAGGGAGCACAGATACGCAGTATTTT.

This clone came up a few times. The rearrangement uses TRBV15 and TRBJ1-4; 8 bases are a match to TRBD1. V shed 3 bases and J 4 bases; nucleotides not matched to a gene: 7. Germline CDR1 LNHNV, CDR2 YYDKDF (reference sequence). This CDR3 is built from 16 residues. CDR3 residues: CATSSGTGAGNEKLFF. For the CDR3, the DNA is TGTGCCACCAGCAGCGGGACAGGCGCTGGTAATGAAAAACTGTTTTTT.

V is TRBV6-6 and J is TRBJ2-7; either TRBD1 or TRBD2 may fit D (6 bases each). The germline V gene encodes CDR1 MNHNY and CDR2 SVGAGI (reference sequence). The CDR3 has 14 residues. Trimming left V 5 bases short and J 4 bases short, with 15 bases between. CDR3 region: CASSLGGEIYEQYF. The DNA of the CDR3 is TGTGCCAGCAGTCTCGGGGGCGAAATATACGAGCAGTACTTC.

CDR3 sequence (DNA): TGCAGCGCTGTGGGTCAGGACAGGGGGTTCGATGAGCAGTTCTTC. Translated, it gives CSAVGQDRGFDEQFF. The rearrangement links TRBV29-1 to TRBJ2-1, with 10 bases lining up with TRBD1. The ends lost 7 bases at V and 8 bases at J; junction bases unmatched: 14. In germline, CDR1 is SQVTM, CDR2 ANQGSEA. This CDR3 is 15 amino acids long.

This clone was counted between two and nine times. This chain uses TRBV6-5 with TRBJ2-5; a weak D match, TRBD2 (5 bases). Germline V CDR1 and CDR2: MNHEY, SVGAGI. This CDR3 has 15 amino acids. Trimming shortened V by 6 bases and J by 2 bases, and 16 bases separated the two germline ends. CDR3 loop: CASRVTGRLQETQYF. The CDR3 DNA reads TGTGCCAGCAGAGTTACTGGGAGACTTCAAGAGACCCAGTACTTC.

This clone was observed once. The chain has TRBV23-1 and TRBJ2-7, with 9 bases aligning to TRBD1. TRBV23-1 is identified as an open reading frame with a role that is uncertain. V gave up 3 bases and J gave up 2 bases; unmatched junction bases: 8. The CDR3 totals 16 residues. This chain's CDR3 is CASSHPVRQGAYEQYF. The CDR3 coding sequence is TGCGCCAGCAGTCACCCCGTGAGACAGGGGGCCTACGAGCAGTACTTC.

This clone was seen only a few times. The chain links TRBV18 to TRBJ2-5, with D perhaps TRBD1 (5 bases). Germline-derived CDR1 and CDR2 are KGHSH and LQKENI. V lost 3 bases, J lost 4 bases, and 15 bases lay in between. This CDR3 spans 15 amino acids. CDR3 in DNA: TGTGCCAGCTCACCCCCAGGGCGGTCGGGAGAGACCCAGTACTTC. Translation: CASSPPGRSGETQYF.

This chain links TRBV29-1 with TRBJ2-3; no definite D call. CDR3 length: 12 residues. Germline V gene data show CDR1 as SQVTM and CDR2 as ANQGSEA. V shed 8 bases and J shed 1 base, with 10 bases lying between them. CDR3 in amino acids: CSLLTGTDTQYF. CDR3 nucleotides: TGCAGCTTATTGACGGGCACAGATACGCAGTATTTT.

The chain combines TRBV7-9 with TRBJ1-1; TRBD1 is a possible D gene (5 bases). Germline values: CDR1 SEHNR, CDR2 FQNEAQ (reference sequence). The CDR3 runs 15 residues. V lost 4 bases, J lost 6 bases, and 18 bases lay in between. CDR3 loop: CASSSARRGLAEAFF. CDR3 DNA: TGTGCCAGCAGCTCAGCTCGAAGGGGTTTGGCTGAAGCTTTCTTT.

The sample holds a few counts of this clone. The chain is built from TRBV7-2 and TRBJ2-5; D remains unclear. V dropped 4 bases and J dropped 2 bases, with 5 bases sitting between them. This CDR3 has 12 residues. CDR1 is SGHTA, CDR2 FQGNSA, per germline. The CDR3 region has the DNA TGTGCCAGCAGCTGGGCACAAGAGACCCAGTACTTC. It codes for CASSWAQETQYF.

This chain connects TRBV7-9 to TRBJ2-7; D may correspond to TRBD1 or TRBD2 (6 bases each). In germline, CDR1 is SEHNR, CDR2 FQNEAQ (reference sequence). The CDR3 consists of 14 residues. V lost 4 bases to trimming and J lost 1 base, with 11 bases between them. The CDR3 nucleotides read TGTGCCAGCAGCTGGCGGGACAAGTCCTACGAGCAGTACTTC. It is translated as CASSWRDKSYEQYF.

The chain recombines TRBV11-2 with TRBJ2-5; D not certain. Trimming left V 3 bases short and J 4 bases short, with 12 bases between. This CDR3 is built from 14 residues. CDR1 and CDR2 (germline): SGHAT, FQNNGV. The CDR3: CASSFRLGVETQYF. The DNA of the CDR3 is TGTGCCAGCAGCTTTAGGCTGGGCGTAGAGACCCAGTACTTC.

This clone came up a few times. The CDR3 reads CASSDPRGPETQYF. The CDR3 nucleotides are TGTGCCAGCAGTGATCCGAGGGGGCCGGAGACCCAGTACTTC. V usage is TRBV25-1 and J usage is TRBJ2-5; TRBD1 aligns across 7 bases. The CDR3 is 14 amino acids. CDR1 and CDR2 from the germline V gene are MGHDK and SYGVNS. The V gene end was trimmed by 3 bases and the J gene end by 5 bases; junction bases not matched to a gene: 6.

The CDR3 here is CASSETILAGGNLYEQYF. The CDR3 DNA reads as TGTGCCAGCAGTGAGACGATCCTCGCAGGGGGTAATCTCTACGAGCAGTACTTC. This rearrangement joins TRBV25-1 to TRBJ2-7; TRBD1 agrees at 7 bases. V was clipped by 3 bases and J by 3 bases; unmatched bases: 17. This CDR3 contains 18 residues. Germline CDR1 and CDR2: MGHDK and SYGVNS.

Only a few counts were recorded for this clone. The rearrangement links TRBV7-9 to TRBJ2-3; 12 bases agree with TRBD2. CDR1 is SEHNR and CDR2 is FQNEAQ in the germline V gene (reference sequence). This CDR3 is 17 amino acids long. Trimming took 3 bases from V and 0 from J; bases not matched to a gene: 4. The CDR3 here is CASSFWTSGTSTDTQYF. The CDR3 DNA reads TGTGCCAGCAGCTTTTGGACTAGCGGGACTAGCACAGATACGCAGTATTTT.

This clone was counted only a few times. V gene TRBV28 combines with J gene TRBJ2-7; the match to TRBD2 covers 8 bases. The trim removed 5 bases at V and 3 bases at J, leaving 9 bases unmatched. The CDR3 is 15 residues long. Germline V gives CDR1 MDHEN, CDR2 SYDVKM. The CDR3 region is CASSPSGLELYEQYF. CDR3 DNA: TGTGCCAGCAGTCCATCGGGACTAGAACTCTACGAGCAGTACTTC.

In this sample, this clone turned up a few times. The chain employs TRBV9 and TRBJ1-2, with D uncertain. Germline CDR1 is SGDLS and CDR2 is YYNGEE. Trimming removed 4 bases at V and 4 bases at J, with 2 bases between. The CDR3 length is 10 residues. The CDR3 loop is CASSSYGYTF. Here the CDR3 DNA reads TGTGCCAGCAGCAGCTATGGCTACACCTTC.

Remarks on this clone: Other DNA sequences of this sample code for an identical CDR3. The chain joins TRBV29-1 to TRBJ1-4, with 8 bases matching TRBD1. V shed 7 bases and J 2 bases; nucleotides not matched to a gene: 3. The V gene's germline CDR1 is SQVTM and CDR2 ANQGSEA. CDR3 length: 13 amino acids. The CDR3 reads CSGRTGTNEKLFF. CDR3 DNA sequence: TGCAGCGGCCGGACAGGGACTAATGAAAAACTGTTTTTT.

This sequence joins TRBV15 and TRBJ1-2; D remains ambiguous. V was clipped by 4 bases and J by 3 bases, with 6 bases between them. There are 12 residues in the CDR3. Per the germline V gene, CDR1 is LNHNV and CDR2 is YYDKDF (reference sequence). CDR3 nucleotides: TGTGCCACCAGCACGGGATACTATGGCTACACCTTC. It translates to CATSTGYYGYTF.

The CDR3 DNA is TGTGCCAGCAGTCCGACCGGACTGACAGGATACAATGAGCAGTTCTTC. Protein: CASSPTGLTGYNEQFF. This chain joins TRBV28 and TRBJ2-1; a weak D match, TRBD1 (6 bases). Germline CDR1 is MDHEN and CDR2 is SYDVKM. This CDR3 spans 16 amino acids. Deletions cut 5 bases from V and 4 bases from J, with 18 bases between.

V gene TRBV11-1 combines with J gene TRBJ2-1, with TRBD1 as a possible D gene (5 bases). This CDR3 comprises 15 residues. V was cut by 5 bases and J by 7 bases, with 18 bases left in between. Germline CDR1 SGHAT, CDR2 FQDESV (reference sequence). The CDR3 reads CASSLDRVYRNEQFF. The CDR3, as DNA: TGTGCCAGCAGCCTCGACCGAGTTTACAGGAATGAGCAGTTCTTC.

The sample holds a few counts of this clone. This chain uses TRBV5-1 with TRBJ1-1; D unclear. With 3 bases removed from V and 0 bases from J, the gap between germline ends came to 6 bases. The CDR3 is 13 residues long. Germline lookup yields CDR1 SGHRS and CDR2 YFSETQ. The CDR3 spells CASSYGMNTEAFF. The CDR3 bases are TGCGCCAGCAGCTACGGTATGAACACTGAAGCTTTCTTT.

This chain links TRBV9 with TRBJ2-7, with D perhaps matching TRBD1 (6 bases). Trimming cost V 4 bases and J 0 bases, with 11 bases left between them. The CDR3 loop spans 14 amino acids. The germline V gene has CDR1 SGDLS and CDR2 YYNGEE. CDR3 region: CASSLGQFSYEQYF. The CDR3 DNA reads TGTGCCAGCAGCCTCGGACAGTTCTCCTACGAGCAGTACTTC.

The V and J genes are TRBV10-3 and TRBJ2-5, with 8 bases aligning to TRBD1. The V segment lost 6 bases and the J segment 2 bases; nucleotides outside the gene matches: 2. CDR1 and CDR2 from the germline V gene are ENHRY and SYGVKD. The CDR3 loop spans 13 amino acids. The CDR3 loop is CAIRRTGQETQYF. The DNA for the CDR3 is TGTGCCATCAGAAGGACAGGGCAAGAGACCCAGTACTTC.

V is TRBV15 and J is TRBJ1-2; 7 nucleotides match TRBD1. V lost 8 bases and J lost 2; bases outside the gene matches: 8. Germline CDR1 LNHNV, CDR2 YYDKDF (reference sequence). The CDR3 contains 14 residues. The CDR3 loop is CATRGGQPNYGYTF. The CDR3 coding sequence is TGTGCCACCCGGGGGGGACAGCCGAACTATGGCTACACCTTC.

In this sample, this clone turned up a few times. This chain uses TRBV7-9 with TRBJ2-5; D assignment may be TRBD1 or TRBD2 (5 bases each). Germline CDR1 reads SEHNR; CDR2 reads FQNEAQ (reference sequence). CDR3 length equals 15 residues. V lost 0 bases to trimming and J lost 5 bases, with 13 bases between them. For the CDR3, the DNA is TGTGCCAGCAGCTTAGCGCACGGGGCCCGGGAGACCCAGTACTTC. Encoded protein: CASSLAHGARETQYF.

This clone was picked up a small number of times. This chain links TRBV5-4 with TRBJ2-3, with D possibly TRBD1 on 6 matching bases. With 4 bases removed from V and 2 bases from J, the gap between germline ends came to 11 bases. Germline CDR1 reads SGHNT; CDR2 reads YYREEE (reference sequence). The CDR3 has 14 amino acids. CDR3 coding DNA: TGTGCCAGCAGCGCGAGACAGGACACAGATACGCAGTATTTT. This sequence encodes CASSARQDTDTQYF.

This clone appeared a few times. This rearrangement joins TRBV4-1 to TRBJ2-1, with TRBD2 identical over 13 bases. The length of the CDR3 is 17 residues. The J segment lost 4 bases and the V segment lost 1 base, leaving 4 bases of the junction unmatched. Germline V lookup: CDR1 MGHRA, CDR2 YSYEKL. DNA for the CDR3: TGCGCCAGCAGCCAAGTAACTAGCGGGAGGGGGTACAATGAGCAGTTCTTC. Protein: CASSQVTSGRGYNEQFF.

This clone was recorded a few times. The rearrangement links TRBV5-6 to TRBJ1-2; 8 bases are a match to TRBD1. Trimming cost V 9 bases and J 6 bases; bases outside gene matches: 7. The CDR3 contains 12 residues. Germline V lookup: CDR1 SGHDT, CDR2 YYEEEE. DNA of the CDR3: TGTGCCACCGATAGACAGGGGAATGGCTACACCTTC. Its translation is CATDRQGNGYTF.

The CDR3 loop is CASSSTLARAETQYF. CDR3 bases: TGTGCCAGCAGCTCAACACTAGCTCGAGCAGAGACCCAGTACTTC. The V and J genes are TRBV5-4 and TRBJ2-5; a possible D gene is TRBD2 (6 bases). Trimming pared 3 bases from V and 4 bases from J, leaving 16 bases between. This CDR3 has 15 residues. The germline V gene encodes CDR1 SGHNT and CDR2 YYREEE (reference sequence).

A few counts support this clone. The chain links TRBV5-1 to TRBJ2-5; D gene ambiguous. The CDR3 has 12 residues. The V gene's germline CDR1 is SGHRS and CDR2 YFSETQ. Trimming removed 2 bases at V and 1 base at J, with 3 bases between. The CDR3 DNA is TGCGCCAGCAGCTTACCCCAAGAGACCCAGTACTTC. Translation gives CASSLPQETQYF.

The chain has TRBV23-1 and TRBJ1-5, with unresolved D. TRBV23-1 counts as an open reading frame of uncertain function. This CDR3 region has 11 residues. The V end was cut by 6 bases, the J end by 4 bases, with 4 bases between. CDR3 sequence reads: CASSGNQPQHF. The CDR3 nucleotides read TGCGCCAGCAGCGGAAATCAGCCCCAGCATTTT.